The 32 T cell receptor beta chains presented below share a single source sample, sequenced in a study of vaccination effects on CD4 cells after COVID-19. Assay: immunoSEQ multiplex PCR; the TCRdb copy retains only in-frame clones and omits some. In the table there are about 66,000 clones, approximately 76% of which are singletons. CD4+ T cells specific for antigen were expanded with viral peptide pools by the ViraFEST assay before sequencing. Once cultured for about 9 days, the cells underwent separation to obtain CD4+ T cells. Either the BNT162b2 or mRNA-1273 vaccine was given to participants in two doses. The antigens these receptors bind are not known. Here the sequenced sample was CD4+ T cells from PBMCs cultured with HCoV-OC43 spike peptides, taken after COVID-19 vaccination. The subset: HCoV-OC43 spike overlapping peptide pool stimulation. The receptors were gathered from a human donor who received a COVID-19 vaccine.

The chain uses TRBV5-1 and TRBJ2-3; 13 bases are a match to TRBD2. This CDR3 spans 17 amino acids. Looked up from germline, CDR1 is SGHRS and CDR2 is YFSETQ. The trim removed 3 bases at V and 6 bases at J, leaving 10 bases unmatched. CDR3 protein: CASSWGTSGKPPDTQYF. The CDR3 coding sequence is TGCGCCAGCAGCTGGGGGACTAGCGGGAAACCCCCCGATACGCAGTATTTT.

The chain joins TRBV6-4 to TRBJ2-3; 14 bases map to TRBD2. The CDR3 consists of 16 residues. The ends lost 5 bases at V and 8 bases at J; junction bases unmatched: 9. Germline V gene data show CDR1 as MRHNA and CDR2 as SNTAGT. The CDR3 sequence is CASSTGLAGGPATQYF. The CDR3 nucleotides read TGTGCCAGCAGTACCGGACTAGCGGGGGGCCCAGCTACGCAGTATTTT.

The chain has TRBV5-8 and TRBJ1-2, with D maybe TRBD1 (5 bases). Germline loops: CDR1 SGHTS, CDR2 YDEGEE. V was cut by 2 bases and J by 1 base, with 6 bases left in between. The CDR3 totals 13 residues. The CDR3 DNA follows: TGTGCCAGCAGCTTCGACAGTAACTATGGCTACACCTTC. This encodes CASSFDSNYGYTF.

This chain links TRBV4-1 with TRBJ1-3; D is ambiguous. CDR3 length: 17 residues. Trimming shortened V by 1 base and J by 1 base, and 14 bases separated the two germline ends. Germline V lookup: CDR1 MGHRA, CDR2 YSYEKL. The CDR3 loop reads CASSQGFGSGSGNTIYF. Written as DNA, the CDR3 is TGCGCCAGCAGCCAAGGTTTTGGGAGTGGGTCTGGAAACACCATATATTTT.

The chain recombines TRBV6-5 with TRBJ1-4; no firm D call. Trimming left V 6 bases short and J 0 bases short, with 8 bases between. CDR3 length: 14 amino acids. The germline gives CDR1 MNHEY, CDR2 SVGAGI. The CDR3 spells CASSSGATNEKLFF. DNA of the CDR3: TGTGCCAGCAGCAGCGGAGCAACTAATGAAAAACTGTTTTTT.

This clone was seen a single time. V gene TRBV12-3 or TRBV12-4 combines with J gene TRBJ1-1; D gene unclear. The CDR3 spans 13 residues. Trimming took 5 bases from V and 5 from J, leaving 12 bases between them. The CDR3 region has the DNA TGTGCCAGCAGTCGTAAAGAGGGTACTGAAGCTTTCTTT. Its translation: CASSRKEGTEAFF.

The V and J genes are TRBV24-1 and TRBJ2-1; TRBD1 aligns across 7 bases. J was trimmed by 0 bases and V by 5 bases; bases with no gene match: 6. This CDR3 region has 16 residues. Germline V gene sequence: CDR1 KGHDR, CDR2 SFDVKD. Here the CDR3 reads CATSGDRVLSYNEQFF. The CDR3 region has the DNA TGTGCCACCAGTGGAGACAGGGTCCTCTCCTACAATGAGCAGTTCTTC.

The chain is built from TRBV5-1 and TRBJ2-3; 9 bases align to TRBD1. The CDR3 sequence is 16 residues long. V lost 4 bases, J lost 4 bases, and 10 bases stayed unmatched. In germline, CDR1 is SGHRS, CDR2 YFSETQ. CDR3 nucleotides: TGCGCCAGCAGCCCTACCGGGACAGGGTCCCCAGATACGCAGTATTTT. Amino acids: CASSPTGTGSPDTQYF.

This clone was seen just once. The rearrangement uses TRBV5-4 and TRBJ2-6; D call uncertain. The germline gives CDR1 SGHNT, CDR2 YYREEE (reference sequence). The CDR3 extends over 16 amino acids. Trimming left V 3 bases short and J 1 base short, with 11 bases between. In DNA form, the CDR3 reads TGTGCCAGCAGCTCGGGCGGTCGGTCTGGGGCCAACGTCCTGACTTTC. Translated: CASSSGGRSGANVLTF.

CDR3 nucleotide sequence: TGTGCCAGCAGCGGGACAGGGGGCGCGGACTACACCTTC. Protein sequence: CASSGTGGADYTF. This chain joins TRBV2 and TRBJ1-2, with TRBD1 identical over 12 bases. The CDR3 length is 13 residues. Germline CDR1 SNHLY, CDR2 FYNNEI. J lost 10 bases, V lost 6 bases, and 6 bases had no gene match.

The rearrangement uses TRBV5-1 and TRBJ1-6; D uncertain. V was shortened by 5 bases and J by 8 bases, with 26 bases between the two germline ends. Germline V CDR1 and CDR2: SGHRS, YFSETQ. The CDR3 loop spans 18 amino acids. The CDR3 DNA sequence: TGCGCCAGCAGAGAAGGTCCGCCCAAAGTTGGTCTTTATTCACCCCTCCACTTT. This translates into CASREGPPKVGLYSPLHF.

A single count supports this clone. The rearrangement links TRBV5-4 to TRBJ2-1; 8 bases map to TRBD1. CDR3 length: 16 amino acids. The V and J ends lost 4 bases and 0 bases, in that order; junction bases with no gene match: 6. The germline V gene encodes CDR1 SGHNT and CDR2 YYREEE (reference sequence). Here the CDR3 reads CASSLPGQASYNEQFF. CDR3 DNA sequence: TGTGCCAGCAGCCTACCGGGACAGGCCTCCTACAATGAGCAGTTCTTC.

V gene TRBV29-1 combines with J gene TRBJ2-3; D remains unclear. V was shortened by 4 bases and J by 2 bases, with 7 bases between the two germline ends. Germline CDR1 SQVTM, CDR2 ANQGSEA. This CDR3 spans 12 amino acids. The DNA for the CDR3 is TGCAGCGTTGTTAATTACACAGATACGCAGTATTTT. Encoded protein: CSVVNYTDTQYF.

The chain couples TRBV19 to TRBJ1-3, with D hard to call. Trimming shortened V by 9 bases and J by 0 bases, and 27 bases separated the two germline ends. CDR1 is LNHDA and CDR2 is SQIVND in the germline V gene (reference sequence). The CDR3 totals 19 residues. CDR3 residues: CASGGARPAAKSSGNTIYF. For the CDR3, the DNA is TGTGCCAGCGGAGGTGCCAGACCGGCCGCTAAGAGCTCTGGAAACACCATATATTTT.

The rearrangement links TRBV18 to TRBJ1-4, with TRBD1 matching 8 bases. CDR3 size: 14 residues. Trimming took 6 bases from V and 6 from J; bases not matched to a gene: 6. Germline V gives CDR1 KGHSH, CDR2 LQKENI. The CDR3 is CASSRTGLYEKLFF. CDR3 sequence (DNA): TGTGCCAGCTCTCGGACAGGGTTGTATGAAAAACTGTTTTTT.

DNA for the CDR3: TGTGCCAGCAGTGAAGAGGGTGGAGAGACCCAGTACTTC. It specifies CASSEEGGETQYF. The chain carries TRBV2 and TRBJ2-5, with D unclear. Germline lookup yields CDR1 SNHLY and CDR2 FYNNEI. V shed 1 base and J shed 4 bases, with 7 bases lying between them. There are 13 residues in the CDR3. The whole variable domain, filled in from reference TRBV2 and TRBJ2-5, reads EPEVTQTPSHQVTQMGQEVILRCVPISNHLYFYWYRQILGQKVEFLVSFYNNEISEKSEIFDDQFSVERPDGSNFTLKIRSTKLEDSAMYFCASSEEGGETQYFGPGTRLLVL.

This clone came up once. The chain recombines TRBV9 with TRBJ2-3, with a weak D call TRBD2 (7 bases). From germline, CDR1 is SGDLS and CDR2 YYNGEE. Between the trimmed V and J ends, which lost 2 bases and 4 bases, there was a span of 17 bases. The CDR3 extends over 16 amino acids. The CDR3 DNA sequence: TGTGCCAGCAGCGTCAAAAGTAGGGGGGGTGCAGATACGCAGTATTTT. It specifies CASSVKSRGGADTQYF. The full variable domain, its missing parts supplied by reference TRBV9 and TRBJ2-3, is DSGVTQTPKHLITATGQRVTLRCSPRSGDLSVYWYQQSLDQGLQFLIQYYNGEERAKGNILERFSAQQFPDLHSELNLSSLELGDSALYFCASSVKSRGGADTQYFGPGTRLTVL.

This sequence joins TRBV18 and TRBJ2-1; no definite D call. Deletions cut 0 bases from V and 4 bases from J, with 10 bases between. Germline V gene lookup returns CDR1 KGHSH and CDR2 LQKENI. The CDR3 has 15 amino acids. CDR3 loop: CASSPPVARYNEQFF. CDR3 nucleotide sequence: TGTGCCAGCTCACCACCTGTAGCCAGATACAATGAGCAGTTCTTC.

The chain is built from TRBV6-6 and TRBJ2-5; D is unresolved. Germline lookup yields CDR1 MNHNY and CDR2 SVGAGI (reference sequence). V shed 5 bases and J shed 7 bases, with 11 bases lying between them. The CDR3 contains 12 residues. DNA for the CDR3: TGTGCCAGCAGTACAAACCCGGGGACCCAGTACTTC. Its translation: CASSTNPGTQYF.

The chain joins TRBV18 to TRBJ1-2; D is unresolved. Germline assignment: CDR1 KGHSH and CDR2 LQKENI. CDR3 length equals 14 residues. Between the trimmed V and J ends, which lost 1 base and 6 bases, there was a span of 12 bases. CDR3 in amino acids: CASSPRSGGDGYTF. CDR3 DNA sequence: TGTGCCAGCTCACCACGATCGGGAGGAGATGGCTACACCTTC. The whole variable domain, filled in from reference TRBV18 and TRBJ1-2, reads NAGVMQNPRHLVRRRGQEARLRCSPMKGHSHVYWYRQLPEEGLKFMVYLQKENIIDESGMPKERFSAEFPKEGPSILRIQQVVRGDSAAYFCASSPRSGGDGYTFGSGTRLTVV.

The chain joins TRBV19 to TRBJ2-6, with D uncertain. The CDR3 spans 13 residues. V was pared by 11 bases and J by 0 bases, with 8 bases between. Germline CDR1 and CDR2: LNHDA and SQIVND (reference sequence). Written as DNA, the CDR3 is TGTGCCGGCGGAAGCTCTGGGGCCAACGTCCTGACTTTC. Amino acids: CAGGSSGANVLTF.

V gene TRBV9 combines with J gene TRBJ2-5; tentatively, D is TRBD1 (6 bases). Germline V CDR1 and CDR2: SGDLS, YYNGEE. The CDR3 consists of 16 residues. The V end was cut by 0 bases, the J end by 2 bases, with 14 bases between. The CDR3, as DNA: TGTGCCAGCAGCGTAGTCAGGTCGGACAGACAAGAGACCCAGTACTTC. Protein: CASSVVRSDRQETQYF. Drawing the rest from reference TRBV9 and TRBJ2-5, the complete variable domain is DSGVTQTPKHLITATGQRVTLRCSPRSGDLSVYWYQQSLDQGLQFLIQYYNGEERAKGNILERFSAQQFPDLHSELNLSSLELGDSALYFCASSVVRSDRQETQYFGPGTRLLVL.

The V call is TRBV5-6, the J call TRBJ1-4, with D uncertain. V gave up 3 bases and J gave up 0 bases, with 6 bases separating them. Looked up from germline, CDR1 is SGHDT and CDR2 is YYEEEE. The CDR3 contains 14 residues. CDR3 in DNA: TGTGCCAGCAGCTATACCGCAACTAATGAAAAACTGTTTTTT. This translates into CASSYTATNEKLFF.

The rearrangement links TRBV28 to TRBJ1-5; a possible D gene is TRBD1 (6 bases). V shed 8 bases and J shed 7 bases, with 18 bases lying between them. The CDR3 is 14 residues long. Germline assignment: CDR1 MDHEN and CDR2 SYDVKM. CDR3 in DNA: TGTGCCAGCCAGTTGGGGGGAACAGGGCAGCCCCAGCATTTT. Translated: CASQLGGTGQPQHF.

The chain has TRBV10-1 and TRBJ1-2; no clear D gene. Trimming pared 3 bases from V and 3 bases from J, leaving 8 bases between. CDR3 size: 13 residues. CDR1 and CDR2 from the germline V gene are WNHNN and SYGVQD (reference sequence). The DNA of the CDR3 is TGCGCCAGCAGTGAAGATACATACTATGGCTACACCTTC. This translates into CASSEDTYYGYTF.

This chain joins TRBV27 and TRBJ2-5, with 7 bases lining up with TRBD1. Germline V gene lookup returns CDR1 MNHEY and CDR2 SMNVEV (reference sequence). The CDR3 spans 13 residues. The trim removed 5 bases at V and 5 bases at J, leaving 5 bases unmatched. The CDR3 nucleotides are TGTGCCAGCAGTACACAGGGGTTGGAGACCCAGTACTTC. Its protein product is CASSTQGLETQYF.

The V and J genes are TRBV6-1 and TRBJ1-3; 10 nucleotides match TRBD1. J was trimmed by 1 base and V by 2 bases; bases with no gene match: 2. There are 16 residues in the CDR3. Germline V gene data show CDR1 as MNHNS and CDR2 as SASEGT. The CDR3: CASSERTGGSGNTIYF. DNA of the CDR3: TGTGCCAGCAGTGAAAGGACAGGGGGATCTGGAAACACCATATATTTT.

V gene TRBV7-9 combines with J gene TRBJ1-1; D unresolved. This CDR3 has 14 residues. V gave up 1 base and J gave up 4 bases, with 10 bases separating them. Per the germline V gene, CDR1 is SEHNR and CDR2 is FQNEAQ (reference sequence). In DNA form, the CDR3 reads TGTGCCAGCAGCTTAGATATCGGGTCCACTGAAGCTTTCTTT. This codes for CASSLDIGSTEAFF.

The chain links TRBV9 to TRBJ2-1, with D possibly matching TRBD2 (5 bases). V lost 2 bases to trimming and J lost 8 bases, with 20 bases between them. This CDR3 spans 16 amino acids. The germline CDR1 and CDR2 sequences are SGDLS and YYNGEE. The DNA for the CDR3 is TGTGCCAGCAGCGTCGGGATGAGGGCCGATGGGGATGAGCAGTTCTTC. Translating gives CASSVGMRADGDEQFF.

The genes are TRBV6-4 and TRBJ1-5; D gene uncertain. The CDR3 has 13 residues. Trimming removed 4 bases from V and 3 bases from J, with 7 bases in between. CDR1 MRHNA and CDR2 SNTAGT come from the germline V gene. CDR3: CASSVEDNQPQHF. The CDR3 DNA reads as TGTGCCAGCAGTGTGGAAGACAATCAGCCCCAGCATTTT.

The V and J genes are TRBV5-6 and TRBJ2-5; TRBD2 agrees at 8 bases. Looked up from germline, CDR1 is SGHDT and CDR2 is YYEEEE. V gave up 0 bases and J gave up 5 bases; unmatched junction bases: 9. This CDR3 is built from 16 residues. CDR3 protein: CASSLEPGGASETQYF. CDR3 bases: TGTGCCAGCAGCTTGGAACCCGGGGGGGCCTCCGAGACCCAGTACTTC.

The chain employs TRBV27 and TRBJ2-3; 9 bases align to TRBD2. V dropped 5 bases and J dropped 1; count of bases not matched to a gene: 10. Germline lookup yields CDR1 MNHEY and CDR2 SMNVEV (reference sequence). The CDR3 contains 17 residues. The CDR3 reads CASSPLAGPVGTDTQYF. In DNA, the CDR3 is TGTGCCAGCAGTCCTCTAGCGGGGCCCGTGGGCACAGATACGCAGTATTTT.